This passage covers 26 T cell receptor beta chains from one sample sequenced in a study of blood T cell repertoires in COVID-19 (dated by TCRdb to the early 2020s). Library preparation used the immunoSEQ multiplex PCR assay. TCRdb holds this immuneACCESS table with in-frame rearrangements only. Some clones are missing; in checked studies, unresolved V genes explain under half, and the rest has no known cause. Counted in this sample were more than 200,000 clones; 70% to 90% of them appeared once. Of the sample, about 1.5% is held by the ten largest clones. The sample comprised PBMCs or T cells enriched from blood (not recorded which). These receptors all stem from a woman aged 50 to 60 who had recovered from COVID-19.

The chain combines TRBV5-1 with TRBJ2-3; TRBD2 matches 9 bases. Looked up from germline, CDR1 is SGHRS and CDR2 is YFSETQ. The CDR3 consists of 14 residues. With 6 bases clipped from V and 2 bases from J, the junction kept 4 bases outside the gene matches. CDR3 DNA sequence: TGCGCCAGCACCGCGGGAGGGGACACAGATACGCAGTATTTT. Translated, it gives CASTAGGDTDTQYF.

DNA of the CDR3: TGTGCCAGCAGCGTGACAGCGGGATCCTACGAGCAGTACTTC. The encoded protein is CASSVTAGSYEQYF. The V and J genes are TRBV9 and TRBJ2-7; 7 bases map to TRBD2. CDR1 is SGDLS, CDR2 YYNGEE, per germline. The CDR3 consists of 14 residues. V lost 2 bases and J lost 1; bases outside the gene matches: 3.

The chain has TRBV9 and TRBJ2-1; 8 bases match TRBD2. V trimming: 1 base; J trimming: 3 bases; junction bases outside the gene matches: 3. This CDR3 region has 15 residues. Germline CDR1 is SGDLS and CDR2 is YYNGEE. The CDR3 is CASSVTSGYYNEQFF. The CDR3 bases are TGTGCCAGCAGCGTAACTAGCGGTTACTACAATGAGCAGTTCTTC.

The chain joins TRBV6-2 or TRBV6-3 to TRBJ2-1, with 10 nucleotides matching TRBD1. The ends lost 4 bases at V and 5 bases at J; junction bases unmatched: 8. CDR3 length: 16 residues. CDR1 is MNHEY and CDR2 is SVGEGT in the germline V gene. The CDR3 DNA reads TGTGCCAGCAGTTCGACCCGGGACAGGGGACACAATGAGCAGTTCTTC. Translated: CASSSTRDRGHNEQFF.

This clone was recorded only once. V gene TRBV27 combines with J gene TRBJ1-1, with D uncertain. The V end lost 4 bases, the J end lost 6 bases, and 12 bases lay between the germline ends. This CDR3 contains 13 residues. The germline CDR1 and CDR2 sequences are MNHEY and SMNVEV (reference sequence). The chain's CDR3 is CASSSQYSSEAFF. CDR3 sequence (DNA): TGTGCCAGCAGTTCTCAGTACAGTTCTGAAGCTTTCTTT.

The chain links TRBV7-9 to TRBJ2-7; 8 nucleotides line up with TRBD2. This CDR3 is built from 16 residues. V was pared by 4 bases and J by 6 bases, with 14 bases of the junction left unmatched. CDR1 is SEHNR and CDR2 is FQNEAQ in the germline V gene (reference sequence). The CDR3 nucleotides read TGTGCCAGCAGCTCCCTAGGGGTAGCGGGACTTGTCGAGCAGTACTTC. It translates to CASSSLGVAGLVEQYF.

The chain carries TRBV4-1 and TRBJ2-1, with 12 bases identical to TRBD2. V dropped 4 bases and J dropped 2; count of bases not matched to a gene: 9. CDR3 length: 18 residues. Germline V gives CDR1 MGHRA, CDR2 YSYEKL. CDR3 in amino acids: CASSLTSGRLDAYNEQFF. The CDR3 nucleotides are TGCGCCAGCAGCCTAACTAGCGGGAGGTTAGATGCCTACAATGAGCAGTTCTTC.

The chain recombines TRBV30 with TRBJ1-2; D is unresolved. Looked up from germline, CDR1 is GTSNPN and CDR2 is SVGIG (reference sequence). Trimming shortened V by 0 bases and J by 8 bases, and 13 bases separated the two germline ends. This CDR3 region has 13 residues. Here the CDR3 reads CAWSVLFGIGYTF. The CDR3 DNA sequence: TGTGCCTGGAGTGTATTATTCGGGATCGGCTACACCTTC. Full variable domain (missing parts from reference TRBV30 and TRBJ1-2): SQTIHQWPATLVQPVGSPLSLECTVEGTSNPNLYWYRQAAGRGLQLLFYSVGIGQISSEVPQNLSASRPQDRQFILSSKKLLLSDSGFYLCAWSVLFGIGYTFGSGTRLTVV.

V and J are TRBV3-1 (or the pseudogene TRBV3-2) and TRBJ1-1, with TRBD1 as a possible D gene (6 bases). V lost 9 bases, J lost 6 bases, and 17 bases lay in between. Germline-derived CDR1 and CDR2 are LGHDT and YNNKEL (reference sequence). The CDR3 sequence is 13 residues long. CDR3 loop: CASGNTGSPEAFF. CDR3 nucleotides: TGTGCCAGTGGGAATACAGGGTCACCTGAAGCTTTCTTT.

The chain is built from TRBV9 and TRBJ2-3; 8 nucleotides line up with TRBD2. The CDR3 has 14 amino acids. Germline lookup yields CDR1 SGDLS and CDR2 YYNGEE. V dropped 4 bases and J dropped 1; count of bases not matched to a gene: 2. CDR3 bases: TGTGCCAGCAGCTTGACTAGCGGCACAGATACGCAGTATTTT. This translates into CASSLTSGTDTQYF.

The chain carries TRBV27 and TRBJ2-3; 7 bases fit TRBD1. Losses at the gene ends were 5 bases for V and 5 bases for J; bases not matched to a gene: 10. The CDR3 spans 15 residues. Germline CDR1 reads MNHEY; CDR2 reads SMNVEV (reference sequence). The DNA for the CDR3 is TGTGCCAGCAGTACCCCCTCCTCAGGGGGAGATACGCAGTATTTT. Encoded protein: CASSTPSSGGDTQYF.

This clone occurred once. This chain links TRBV4-1 with TRBJ2-7; 15 bases agree with TRBD2. Trimming took 0 bases from V and 3 from J; bases not matched to a gene: 3. The CDR3 spans 17 residues. Germline CDR1 and CDR2: MGHRA and YSYEKL. Written as DNA, the CDR3 is TGCGCCAGCAGCCAAGAGGGACTAGCGGGAGGAGGCTACGAGCAGTACTTC. As protein: CASSQEGLAGGGYEQYF.

The chain uses TRBV29-1 and TRBJ1-1, with D hard to call. CDR3 length: 15 amino acids. V dropped 3 bases and J dropped 4 bases, with 18 bases sitting between them. Germline values: CDR1 SQVTM, CDR2 ANQGSEA. As DNA, the CDR3 is TGCAGCGTTGATAGTTGGGAGCGGGCTGGCACTGAAGCTTTCTTT. It encodes CSVDSWERAGTEAFF.

The V call is TRBV27, the J call TRBJ2-2; D perhaps matches TRBD1 (5 bases). This CDR3 has 14 residues. Trimming shortened V by 7 bases and J by 4 bases, and 13 bases separated the two germline ends. Germline V gene lookup returns CDR1 MNHEY and CDR2 SMNVEV (reference sequence). CDR3: CASKTGFGTGELFF. For the CDR3, the DNA is TGTGCCAGCAAAACAGGTTTTGGCACCGGGGAGCTGTTTTTT.

The chain employs TRBV2 and TRBJ1-6, with 8 bases aligning to TRBD1. The V gene end was trimmed by 5 bases and the J gene end by 9 bases; junction bases not matched to a gene: 9. The V gene's germline CDR1 is SNHLY and CDR2 FYNNEI. The CDR3 extends over 15 amino acids. The CDR3 DNA reads TGTGCCAGCAGTCGGGACAGGCTTGAAGGTTCACCCCTCCACTTT. Translated, it gives CASSRDRLEGSPLHF.

This chain uses TRBV30 with TRBJ1-1; tentatively, D is TRBD1 (6 bases). With 2 bases removed from V and 1 base from J, the gap between germline ends came to 20 bases. CDR1 and CDR2 from the germline V gene are GTSNPN and SVGIG (reference sequence). The CDR3 is 17 amino acids. The CDR3 reads CAWSKFLSGEGNTEAFF. DNA of the CDR3: TGTGCCTGGAGTAAGTTTTTGTCAGGGGAAGGGAACACTGAAGCTTTCTTT.

The chain links TRBV6-5 to TRBJ1-4, with D possibly TRBD1 on 6 matching bases. V was clipped by 0 bases and J by 7 bases, with 12 bases between them. Germline loops: CDR1 MNHEY, CDR2 SVGAGI. The CDR3 runs to 15 residues. The CDR3 region is CASSYSGGRGEKLFF. The CDR3 bases are TGTGCCAGCAGTTACTCTGGGGGCCGGGGTGAAAAACTGTTTTTT.

This sequence joins TRBV19 and TRBJ1-1, with a possible D match to TRBD1 (6 bases). Germline V gives CDR1 LNHDA, CDR2 SQIVND (reference sequence). The CDR3 is 12 residues long. Trimming pared 10 bases from V and 4 bases from J, leaving 13 bases between. For the CDR3, the DNA is TGTGCCAATGGGGGGGGCGGCACTGAAGCTTTCTTT. Protein sequence: CANGGGGTEAFF.

This clone appeared a few times. The chain couples TRBV4-3 to TRBJ1-5; no clear D gene. Germline V gives CDR1 LGHNA, CDR2 YSLEER. This CDR3 is built from 16 residues. V dropped 0 bases and J dropped 5 bases, with 14 bases sitting between them. CDR3 DNA: TGCGCCAGCAGCCAAGAACCGACCGGAGGGTATCAGCCCCAGCATTTT. Residues: CASSQEPTGGYQPQHF.

V usage is TRBV19 and J usage is TRBJ1-2; TRBD1 is a possible D gene (6 bases). Germline loops: CDR1 LNHDA, CDR2 SQIVND (reference sequence). CDR3 size: 14 residues. With 3 bases removed from V and 3 bases from J, the gap between germline ends came to 11 bases. CDR3 sequence (DNA): TGTGCCAGTAGTATGGGGGCGCCGTACTATGGCTACACCTTC. Residues: CASSMGAPYYGYTF.

V gene TRBV11-1 combines with J gene TRBJ2-7; maybe TRBD1 (6 bases). CDR1 is SGHAT and CDR2 is FQDESV in the germline V gene (reference sequence). This CDR3 comprises 14 residues. V lost 6 bases to trimming and J lost 0 bases, with 12 bases between them. CDR3 in amino acids: CASRQGSSSYEQYF. CDR3 DNA sequence: TGTGCCAGCAGACAGGGCAGCAGCTCCTACGAGCAGTACTTC.

The chain combines TRBV5-1 with TRBJ1-1; D ambiguous. The germline gives CDR1 SGHRS, CDR2 YFSETQ. There are 16 residues in the CDR3. Trimming pared 7 bases from V and 1 base from J, leaving 20 bases between. CDR3 nucleotide sequence: TGCGCCAGCTCCCCCGGCCCCGGCGGAAAGAACACTGAAGCTTTCTTT. Translating gives CASSPGPGGKNTEAFF. Full variable domain (missing parts from reference TRBV5-1 and TRBJ1-1): KAGVTQTPRYLIKTRGQQVTLSCSPISGHRSVSWYQQTPGQGLQFLFEYFSETQRNKGNFPGRFSGRQFSNSRSEMNVSTLELGDSALYLCASSPGPGGKNTEAFFGQGTRLTVV.

This clone was seen a single time. V is TRBV11-2 and J is TRBJ2-7; 7 positions match TRBD2. The CDR3 has 14 residues. Germline V gene data show CDR1 as SGHAT and CDR2 as FQNNGV. With V trimmed by 2 bases and J by 2 bases, 3 bases remained unmatched. The CDR3 bases are TGTGCCAGCAGCTTAACTAGCGCAGCCTACGAGCAGTACTTC. Its translation: CASSLTSAAYEQYF.

This chain uses TRBV30 with TRBJ2-2; 7 bases align to TRBD1. Germline CDR1 reads GTSNPN; CDR2 reads SVGIG (reference sequence). The CDR3 extends over 15 amino acids. With 1 base clipped from V and 4 bases from J, the junction kept 6 bases outside the gene matches. The CDR3 nucleotides read TGTGCCTGGAGTGGAGGGGGCGCGGGCACCGGGGAGCTGTTTTTT. It yields the protein CAWSGGGAGTGELFF.

The chain links TRBV10-3 to TRBJ1-1; 8 bases are a match to TRBD1. CDR3 length: 14 amino acids. The germline gives CDR1 ENHRY, CDR2 SYGVKD. Trimming took 4 bases from V and 5 from J; bases not matched to a gene: 6. For the CDR3, the DNA is TGTGCCATCAGTGTACAGGGGGTAGGGACTGAAGCTTTCTTT. It codes for CAISVQGVGTEAFF.

This clone has more than one count but fewer than ten. This chain uses TRBV5-1 with TRBJ2-2; a weak D match, TRBD2 (8 bases). The germline gives CDR1 SGHRS, CDR2 YFSETQ. The CDR3 has 16 residues. Trimming removed 3 bases at V and 5 bases at J, with 17 bases between. The DNA of the CDR3 is TGCGCCAGCAGCTCAGGGGGACTAGTTCGAACCGGGGAGCTGTTTTTT. Translated: CASSSGGLVRTGELFF.